The next 16 T cell receptor beta chains were all read from a single sample in a study of post-analysis software for immune sequencing data (dated by TCRdb to the mid-2010s). General conclusions and limits of the study: Significantly higher frequencies in patients than in controls were found for five or six TRBV segments, including TRBV5-6, TRBV5-1 and TRBV20-1.

These receptors are not linked to any known antigen. The method behind the library was PCR. The sequencer was an Illumina HiSeq 2500. To reduce PCR and sequencing biases, unique molecular identifiers were built into the TCR beta cDNA libraries. In-frame beta chains were kept once TCRdb had trimmed the public reads at Q25 with fastp and called clones with MiXCR. Duplicate CDR3 protein sequences are folded into a single record with the most common DNA and genes. This sample lists roughly 800,000 distinct CDR3 sequences; 53% were detected once. The ten most abundant clones make up approximately 4.3% of the sample. Sequences were obtained from blood. The source of these receptors is a girl between 10 and 17 years old with multiple sclerosis.

V usage is TRBV15 and J usage is TRBJ2-4, with TRBD1 identical over 9 bases. The length of the CDR3 is 19 residues. V trimming: 2 bases; J trimming: 0 bases; junction bases outside the gene matches: 11. Germline V gives CDR1 LNHNV, CDR2 YYDKDF (reference sequence). CDR3: CATSRSGQGHRLAKNIQYF. In DNA, the CDR3 is TGTGCCACCAGCAGATCGGGACAGGGACATAGACTAGCCAAAAACATTCAGTACTTC.

The chain is built from TRBV29-1 and TRBJ2-1, with 8 bases identical to TRBD2. The germline V gene has CDR1 SQVTM and CDR2 ANQGSEA. CDR3 size: 16 residues. J gave up 5 bases and V 4 bases, and 13 bases lay outside the gene matches. For the CDR3, the DNA is TGCAGCGTTGTGGGACTAGTGTCATCTTATAACAATGAGCAGTTCTTC. This sequence encodes CSVVGLVSSYNNEQFF.

The chain links TRBV7-6 to TRBJ2-7; 9 nucleotides align to TRBD1. Germline values: CDR1 SGHVS, CDR2 FNYEAQ. Trimming took 5 bases from V and 1 from J; bases not matched to a gene: 6. The CDR3 contains 15 residues. The CDR3 DNA sequence: TGTGCCAGCAGCATCGGGGACAGGGCGTCCTACGAGCAGTACTTC. Translated: CASSIGDRASYEQYF. Complete variable domain (other parts from reference TRBV7-6 and TRBJ2-7): GAGVSQSPRYKVTKRGQDVALRCDPISGHVSLYWYRQALGQGPEFLTYFNYEAQQDKSGLPNDRFSAERPEGSISTLTIQRTEQRDSAMYRCASSIGDRASYEQYFGPGTRLTVT.

The J gene is TRBJ1-2, the V gene TRBV6-2 or TRBV6-3; D gene unclear. The CDR3 length is 13 residues. Germline CDR1 is MNHEY and CDR2 is SVGEGT. The germline V and J ends were trimmed by 7 bases and 2 bases, with 11 bases remaining between them. In DNA, the CDR3 is TGTGCCAGCAAAACCACCGGGAACTATGGCTACACCTTC. Translated: CASKTTGNYGYTF.

This clonotype was seen a few times. The chain carries TRBV6-1 and TRBJ1-2; 9 bases are shared with TRBD1. CDR3 length: 14 amino acids. V shed 5 bases and J 5 bases; nucleotides not matched to a gene: 6. Per germline, CDR1 MNHNS and CDR2 SASEGT. The CDR3 loop reads CASSRDRVGYGYTF. The CDR3 DNA follows: TGTGCCAGCAGTCGGGACAGGGTTGGGTATGGCTACACCTTC.

This clonotype was recorded once. The V and J genes are TRBV20-1 and TRBJ2-7, with TRBD2 identical over 7 bases. Germline V gene lookup returns CDR1 DFQATT and CDR2 SNEGSKA (reference sequence). The CDR3 consists of 14 residues. J lost 2 bases, V lost 1 base, and 5 bases had no gene match. The CDR3 DNA sequence: TGCAGTGCTAGAGGTCCTAGCGGAGCCTACGAGCAGTACTTC. Translation: CSARGPSGAYEQYF.

This clonotype was seen a handful of times. V is TRBV6-6 and J is TRBJ1-2; 8 bases agree with TRBD1. CDR1 MNHNY and CDR2 SVGAGI come from the germline V gene (reference sequence). J was trimmed by 7 bases and V by 2 bases; bases with no gene match: 9. CDR3 length: 15 residues. CDR3 residues: CASSYPDREARGYTF. Here the CDR3 DNA reads TGTGCCAGCAGTTACCCGGACAGGGAGGCTCGTGGCTACACCTTC.

This chain joins TRBV7-9 and TRBJ2-3; 8 bases line up with TRBD2. This CDR3 spans 16 amino acids. J lost 2 bases, V lost 0 bases, and 4 bases had no gene match. The germline CDR1 and CDR2 sequences are SEHNR and FQNEAQ (reference sequence). In DNA form, the CDR3 reads TGTGCCAGCAGCTTAGCAGCGGGGGCCTTCACAGATACGCAGTATTTT. It codes for CASSLAAGAFTDTQYF.

This clonotype was seen once. The chain couples TRBV3-1 to TRBJ2-3, with D perhaps matching TRBD2 (5 bases). This CDR3 spans 14 amino acids. V lost 8 bases and J 4 bases, leaving 16 bases between the germline ends. The germline CDR1 and CDR2 sequences are LGHDT and YNNKEL (reference sequence). The CDR3 loop reads CASGSRALADTQYF. The CDR3, as DNA: TGTGCCAGCGGCTCGCGGGCGCTCGCAGATACGCAGTATTTT.

The rearrangement links TRBV6-6 to TRBJ2-1; 7 nucleotides align to TRBD2. CDR1 is MNHNY and CDR2 is SVGAGI in the germline V gene (reference sequence). Germline trimming cut 2 bases from V and 4 bases from J; bases unmatched to any gene: 11. The CDR3 extends over 17 amino acids. CDR3 bases: TGTGCCAGCAGTTACGTGGCCGGGGAGGGATTTTACAATGAGCAGTTCTTC. Protein product: CASSYVAGEGFYNEQFF.

On this clonotype itself: One end of the junction fails to match germline, which may point to a read error. V usage is TRBV5-1 and J usage is TRBJ1-1; maybe TRBD1 (5 bases). The CDR3 loop spans 14 amino acids. Germline V gene data show CDR1 as SGHRS and CDR2 as YFSETQ. The CDR3 protein is CASSLWGANTEAFF. The CDR3 DNA is TGCGCCAGCAGCTTGTGGGGCGCGAACACCGAAGCTTTCTTT.

The CDR3 DNA sequence: TGTGCCAGCAGACCAGGGACAGTGAAAGGAGAGACCCAGTACTTC. It encodes CASRPGTVKGETQYF. The V call is TRBV12-3 or TRBV12-4, the J call TRBJ2-7; 7 bases are a match to TRBD1. The end of the DNA is better explained by TRBJ2-5, so the J call may be wrong. The CDR3 is 15 residues long.

This rearrangement joins TRBV27 to TRBJ1-1; TRBD1 matches at 8 bases. The CDR3 length is 14 residues. Germline V gene sequence: CDR1 MNHEY, CDR2 SMNVEV (reference sequence). J was trimmed by 6 bases and V by 2 bases; bases with no gene match: 5. CDR3 region: CASSLLDRAAEAFF. CDR3 bases: TGTGCCAGCAGTTTACTGGACAGGGCCGCTGAAGCTTTCTTT.

Concerning this clonotype: The germline gene is not matched at one end of the junction; a read error may be the cause. The rearrangement links TRBV11-2 to TRBJ1-1; D unresolved. Germline loops: CDR1 SGHAT, CDR2 FQNNGV. The CDR3 is 15 residues long. The DNA of the CDR3 is TGTACCAGCAGCCGTCGAGTGGGTCTGAACACTGAAGCTTTCTTT. Its translation: CTSSRRVGLNTEAFF. Combining the CDR3 with reference TRBV11-2 and TRBJ1-1 gives the whole variable domain EAGVAQSPRYKIIEKRQSVAFWCNPISGHATLYWYQQILGQGPKLLIQFQNNGVVDDSQLPKDRFSAERLKGVDSTLKIQPAKLEDSAVYLCTSSRRVGLNTEAFFGQGTRLTVV.

The chain links TRBV4-2 to TRBJ2-3; D assignment may be TRBD1 or TRBD2 (5 bases each). Germline-derived CDR1 and CDR2 are LGHNA and YNFKEQ. This CDR3 is 17 amino acids long. V was shortened by 4 bases and J by 6 bases, with 23 bases between the two germline ends. This CDR3 reads CASSLATGALVVDTQYF. The CDR3 coding sequence is TGTGCCAGCAGCCTCGCGACCGGGGCTCTTGTGGTGGATACGCAGTATTTT.

The V gene is TRBV18, the J gene TRBJ2-4; D call uncertain. With the DNA end fitting TRBJ2-7 better, the J assignment may be wrong. The CDR3 spans 13 residues. Per the germline V gene, CDR1 is KGHSH and CDR2 is LQKENI. The CDR3 spells CASSPPVGHEQYF. The CDR3 region has the DNA TGTGCCAGCTCACCACCCGTAGGCCACGAGCAGTACTTC.